Each of the 17 T cell receptor beta chains below was sequenced from the same sample in a study of T cell responses to AZD1222 COVID-19 vaccine. Repertoires were generated with immunoSEQ multiplex PCR, while TCRdb's copy carries only in-frame clones and drops some. This sample has 150,000 to 190,000 clones; 88% occur once, and the top ten carry over 6%. The sample here was peripheral blood, taken after recovery from COVID-19. The origin of the receptors is an adult who had recovered from COVID-19.

The chain recombines TRBV24-1 with TRBJ2-1, with 8 bases aligning to TRBD1. The CDR3 sequence is 16 residues long. In germline, CDR1 is KGHDR, CDR2 SFDVKD. Trimming took 1 base from V and 7 from J; bases not matched to a gene: 8. Here the CDR3 DNA reads TGTGCCACCAGTGATTTTAGGCAGGGGGCGCGGAATGAGCAGTTCTTC. Amino acids: CATSDFRQGARNEQFF.

The rearrangement links TRBV7-2 to TRBJ1-1; D remains ambiguous. Per the germline V gene, CDR1 is SGHTA and CDR2 is FQGNSA. V was trimmed by 2 bases and J by 0 bases, leaving 16 bases between them. The CDR3 sequence is 17 residues long. CDR3 nucleotides: TGTGCCAGCAGCTTATGGGGTCACGGCTTCCTGAACACTGAAGCTTTCTTT. It specifies CASSLWGHGFLNTEAFF. Complete variable domain (other parts from reference TRBV7-2 and TRBJ1-1): GAGVSQSPSNKVTEKGKDVELRCDPISGHTALYWYRQSLGQGLEFLIYFQGNSAPDKSGLPSDRFSAERTGGSVSTLTIQRTQQEDSAVYLCASSLWGHGFLNTEAFFGQGTRLTVV.

V gene TRBV3-1 (or the pseudogene TRBV3-2) combines with J gene TRBJ2-2, with 8 bases fitting TRBD2. The CDR3 is 16 residues long. V gave up 3 bases and J gave up 4 bases; unmatched junction bases: 7. The germline CDR1 and CDR2 sequences are LGHDT and YNNKEL (reference sequence). The CDR3 DNA is TGTGCCAGCAGCCATGGCGGGAGGCGTGGCACCGGGGAGCTGTTTTTT. Translated: CASSHGGRRGTGELFF.

The rearrangement links TRBV7-9 to TRBJ1-1, with D possibly matching TRBD1 (5 bases). In germline, CDR1 is SEHNR, CDR2 FQNEAQ (reference sequence). CDR3 length: 13 residues. V was clipped by 1 base and J by 6 bases, with 9 bases between them. This CDR3 reads CASSLGRDPEAFF. The CDR3 nucleotides read TGTGCCAGCAGCTTAGGGAGGGACCCTGAAGCTTTCTTT.

This clone was detected a few times. The V call is TRBV7-2, the J call TRBJ1-1; D may be TRBD1 (6 bases). Trimming removed 5 bases at V and 11 bases at J, with 12 bases between. The germline gives CDR1 SGHTA, CDR2 FQGNSA. This CDR3 has 11 residues. The CDR3 reads CASSARGGAFF. In nucleotides, the CDR3 is TGTGCCAGCAGCGCCAGGGGTGGGGCTTTCTTT. The complete variable domain, with remaining parts taken from reference TRBV7-2 and TRBJ1-1, reads GAGVSQSPSNKVTEKGKDVELRCDPISGHTALYWYRQSLGQGLEFLIYFQGNSAPDKSGLPSDRFSAERTGGSVSTLTIQRTQQEDSAVYLCASSARGGAFFGQGTRLTVV.

The genes are TRBV29-1 and TRBJ2-1; TRBD2 matches at 7 bases. Germline CDR1 is SQVTM and CDR2 is ANQGSEA. J was trimmed by 8 bases and V by 7 bases; bases with no gene match: 8. CDR3 length: 12 residues. CDR3 sequence reads: CSAPQGGDEQFF. Written as DNA, the CDR3 is TGCAGCGCCCCCCAGGGAGGGGATGAGCAGTTCTTC.

The chain recombines TRBV7-9 with TRBJ1-1, with D possibly being TRBD1 (5 bases). This CDR3 has 13 amino acids. The V end was cut by 9 bases, the J end by 2 bases, with 13 bases between. Germline CDR1 is SEHNR and CDR2 is FQNEAQ (reference sequence). The CDR3 sequence: CASLRGGNTEAFF. In nucleotides, the CDR3 is TGTGCCAGTTTGCGGGGGGGAAACACTGAAGCTTTCTTT.

CDR3 loop: CASSSFPGQGFVYEQYF. The CDR3 region has the DNA TGTGCCAGCAGCAGTTTTCCGGGACAGGGTTTCGTCTACGAGCAGTACTTC. The chain uses TRBV21-1 and TRBJ2-7; the D call in the table, TRBD1, was not verified against the DNA. TRBV21-1 corresponds to a pseudogene. The CDR3 is 17 residues long.

The chain couples TRBV19 to TRBJ2-7; the match to TRBD2 covers 7 bases. Germline V gives CDR1 LNHDA, CDR2 SQIVND (reference sequence). After removal of 4 bases from V and 0 bases from J, the junction contained 9 bases not matched to a gene. This CDR3 is 16 amino acids long. In nucleotides, the CDR3 is TGTGCCAGTAGTACCTTAGCGGGCGACAGCTCCTACGAGCAGTACTTC. This gives the protein CASSTLAGDSSYEQYF.

This clone was counted once. V is TRBV12-3 or TRBV12-4 and J is TRBJ2-7; D remains ambiguous. Trimming cost V 2 bases and J 0 bases, with 5 bases left between them. The CDR3 has 13 residues. CDR3 DNA sequence: TGTGCCAGCAGTTTAAGGAGCTCCTACGAGCAGTACTTC. Its protein is CASSLRSSYEQYF.

This chain links TRBV11-3 with TRBJ1-2; 8 nucleotides line up with TRBD1. V shed 5 bases, J shed 4 bases, and the junction held 3 bases outside the gene matches. This CDR3 spans 13 amino acids. Germline CDR1 is SGHNT and CDR2 is YENEEA. CDR3 DNA sequence: TGTGCCAGCAGCCATGACAGGGGCTATGGCTACACCTTC. Its translation is CASSHDRGYGYTF. The variable domain in full, with the rest retrieved from reference TRBV11-3 and TRBJ1-2, is EAGVVQSPRYKIIEKKQPVAFWCNPISGHNTLYWYLQNLGQGPELLIRYENEEAVDDSQLPKDRFSAERLKGVDSTLKIQPAELGDSAVYLCASSHDRGYGYTFGSGTRLTVV.

The chain is built from TRBV6-2 or TRBV6-3 and TRBJ1-5, with D maybe TRBD1 (5 bases). CDR3 length: 16 residues. Trimming shortened V by 0 bases and J by 3 bases, and 12 bases separated the two germline ends. The germline V gene encodes CDR1 MNHEY and CDR2 SVGEGT. The CDR3 loop is CASSYSKGGDNQPQHF. The CDR3 nucleotides are TGTGCCAGCAGTTACTCGAAAGGAGGGGACAATCAGCCCCAGCATTTT.

V and J are TRBV19 and TRBJ2-2, with 12 positions matching TRBD2. The CDR3 covers 18 residues. Germline CDR1 is LNHDA and CDR2 is SQIVND (reference sequence). V lost 5 bases to trimming and J lost 5 bases; unmatched junction nucleotides: 12. In nucleotides, the CDR3 is TGTGCCAGTAGTCTACCTAGCGGGAGGGCCGTGGGGACCGGGGAGCTGTTTTTT. Translation gives CASSLPSGRAVGTGELFF.

This chain uses TRBV7-2 with TRBJ1-4, with D maybe TRBD1 (6 bases). The CDR3 is made up of 15 amino acids. V lost 4 bases to trimming and J lost 7 bases, with 16 bases between them. Germline V gene data show CDR1 as SGHTA and CDR2 as FQGNSA. CDR3 in amino acids: CASSSQQGRGEKLFF. For the CDR3, the DNA is TGTGCCAGCAGCTCCCAACAGGGCCGGGGTGAAAAACTGTTTTTT.

The V and J genes are TRBV5-4 and TRBJ2-5, with D possibly being TRBD2 (6 bases). The CDR3 is 16 amino acids. Trimming removed 3 bases at V and 2 bases at J, with 17 bases between. The germline V gene has CDR1 SGHNT and CDR2 YYREEE (reference sequence). CDR3 sequence reads: CASSSPSTRPQETQYF. CDR3 sequence (DNA): TGTGCCAGCAGCTCACCCTCGACTAGACCTCAAGAGACCCAGTACTTC.

The rearrangement links TRBV3-1 (or the pseudogene TRBV3-2) to TRBJ1-2; 8 positions agree with TRBD1. Germline CDR1 LGHDT, CDR2 YNNKEL (reference sequence). This CDR3 has 18 amino acids. V trimming: 2 bases; J trimming: 4 bases; junction bases outside the gene matches: 15. CDR3 coding DNA: TGTGCCAGCAGCCAACCGTTGTCCGGGACAGGCTTCCTCTATGGCTACACCTTC. Its protein product is CASSQPLSGTGFLYGYTF.

This clone has only one observation. The rearrangement joins TRBV5-6 to TRBJ2-7; 7 bases are shared with TRBD2. The length of the CDR3 is 14 residues. J was trimmed by 2 bases and V by 0 bases; bases with no gene match: 2. The germline gives CDR1 SGHDT, CDR2 YYEEEE. CDR3 coding DNA: TGTGCCAGCAGCTTGGGGGGAGGGCCCTACGAGCAGTACTTC. Its protein is CASSLGGGPYEQYF.